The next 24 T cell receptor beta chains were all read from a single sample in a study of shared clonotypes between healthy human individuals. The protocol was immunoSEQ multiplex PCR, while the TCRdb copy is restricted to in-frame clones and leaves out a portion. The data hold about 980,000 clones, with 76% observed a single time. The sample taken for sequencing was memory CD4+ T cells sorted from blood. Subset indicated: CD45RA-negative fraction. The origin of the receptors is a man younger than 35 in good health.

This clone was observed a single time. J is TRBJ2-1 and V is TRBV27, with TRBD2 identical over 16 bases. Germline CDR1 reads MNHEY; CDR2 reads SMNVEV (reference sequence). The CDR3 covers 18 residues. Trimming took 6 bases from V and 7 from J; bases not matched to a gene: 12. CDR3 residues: CASRYSGLAGGRVNEQFF. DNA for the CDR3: TGTGCCAGCAGATATTCGGGACTAGCGGGAGGGCGAGTGAATGAGCAGTTCTTC.

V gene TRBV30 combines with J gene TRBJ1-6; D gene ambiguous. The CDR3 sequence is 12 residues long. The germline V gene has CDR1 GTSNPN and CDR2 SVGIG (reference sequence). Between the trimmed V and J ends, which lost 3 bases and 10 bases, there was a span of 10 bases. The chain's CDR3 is CAWRLGASPLHF. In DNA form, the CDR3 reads TGTGCCTGGAGGCTCGGAGCCTCACCCCTCCACTTT.

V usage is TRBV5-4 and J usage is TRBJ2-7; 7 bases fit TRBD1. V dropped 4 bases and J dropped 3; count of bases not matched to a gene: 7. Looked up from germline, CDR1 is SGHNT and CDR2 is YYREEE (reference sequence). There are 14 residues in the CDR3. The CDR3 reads CASSAGTVVYEQYF. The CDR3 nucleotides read TGTGCCAGCAGCGCCGGGACAGTAGTCTACGAGCAGTACTTC.

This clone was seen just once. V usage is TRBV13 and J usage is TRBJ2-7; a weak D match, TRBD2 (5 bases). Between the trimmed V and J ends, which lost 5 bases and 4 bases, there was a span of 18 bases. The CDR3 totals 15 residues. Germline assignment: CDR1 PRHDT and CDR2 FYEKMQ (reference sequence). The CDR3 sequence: CASSLAWQEEYEQYF. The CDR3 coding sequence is TGTGCCAGCAGCCTAGCCTGGCAGGAGGAATACGAGCAGTACTTC.

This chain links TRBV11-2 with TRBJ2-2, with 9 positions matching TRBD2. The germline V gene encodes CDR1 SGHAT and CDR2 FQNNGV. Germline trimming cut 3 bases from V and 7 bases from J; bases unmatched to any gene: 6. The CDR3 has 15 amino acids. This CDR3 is CASSFGGRAFGELFF. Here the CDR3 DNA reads TGTGCCAGCAGCTTCGGCGGGAGGGCCTTCGGGGAGCTGTTTTTT.

CDR3 sequence reads: CAISEDRYTGELFF. As DNA, the CDR3 is TGTGCCATCAGTGAGGACAGATACACCGGGGAGCTGTTTTTT. This chain uses TRBV10-3 with TRBJ2-2, with D maybe TRBD1 (5 bases). The CDR3 sequence is 14 residues long. Germline CDR1 is ENHRY and CDR2 is SYGVKD. Trimming cost V 2 bases and J 3 bases, with 7 bases left between them.

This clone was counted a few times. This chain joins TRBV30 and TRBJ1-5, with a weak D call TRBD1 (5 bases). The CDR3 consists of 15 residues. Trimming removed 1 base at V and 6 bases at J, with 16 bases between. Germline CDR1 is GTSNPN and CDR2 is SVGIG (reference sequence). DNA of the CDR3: TGTGCCTGGAGTGACCAACAGGTCTTGTTTCAGCCCCAGCATTTT. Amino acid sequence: CAWSDQQVLFQPQHF.

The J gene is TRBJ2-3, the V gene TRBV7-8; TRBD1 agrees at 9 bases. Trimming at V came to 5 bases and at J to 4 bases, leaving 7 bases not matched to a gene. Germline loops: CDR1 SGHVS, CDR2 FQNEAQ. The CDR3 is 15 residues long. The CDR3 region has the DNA TGTGCCAGCAGCCCGAGACAGGGGGGGGCAGATACGCAGTATTTT. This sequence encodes CASSPRQGGADTQYF.

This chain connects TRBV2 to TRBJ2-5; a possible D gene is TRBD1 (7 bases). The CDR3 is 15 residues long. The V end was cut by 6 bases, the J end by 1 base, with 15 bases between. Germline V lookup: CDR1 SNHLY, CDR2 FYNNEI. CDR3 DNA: TGTGCCAGCAGCCTAGGGGGGACAGCCCAAGAGACCCAGTACTTC. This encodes CASSLGGTAQETQYF.

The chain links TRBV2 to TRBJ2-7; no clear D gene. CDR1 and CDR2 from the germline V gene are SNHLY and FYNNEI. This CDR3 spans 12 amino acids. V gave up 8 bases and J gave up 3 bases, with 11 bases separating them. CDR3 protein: CASGLTGYEQYF. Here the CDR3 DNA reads TGTGCCAGCGGATTGACCGGCTACGAGCAGTACTTC. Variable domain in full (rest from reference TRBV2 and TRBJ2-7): EPEVTQTPSHQVTQMGQEVILRCVPISNHLYFYWYRQILGQKVEFLVSFYNNEISEKSEIFDDQFSVERPDGSNFTLKIRSTKLEDSAMYFCASGLTGYEQYFGPGTRLTVT.

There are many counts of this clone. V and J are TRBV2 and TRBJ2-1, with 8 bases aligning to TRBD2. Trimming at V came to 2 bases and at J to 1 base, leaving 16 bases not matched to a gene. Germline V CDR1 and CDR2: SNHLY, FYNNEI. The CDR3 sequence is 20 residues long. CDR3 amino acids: CASSEIPSLGAGESYNEQFF. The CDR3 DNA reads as TGTGCCAGCAGTGAAATTCCCTCTTTGGGAGCGGGGGAATCCTACAATGAGCAGTTCTTC.

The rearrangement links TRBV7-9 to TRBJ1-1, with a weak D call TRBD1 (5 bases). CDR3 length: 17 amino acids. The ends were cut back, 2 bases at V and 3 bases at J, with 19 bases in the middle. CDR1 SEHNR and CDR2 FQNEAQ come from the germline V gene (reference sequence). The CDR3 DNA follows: TGTGCCAGCAGCTTAACGTTTCAGGGCCCAGGCCACACTGAAGCTTTCTTT. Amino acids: CASSLTFQGPGHTEAFF.

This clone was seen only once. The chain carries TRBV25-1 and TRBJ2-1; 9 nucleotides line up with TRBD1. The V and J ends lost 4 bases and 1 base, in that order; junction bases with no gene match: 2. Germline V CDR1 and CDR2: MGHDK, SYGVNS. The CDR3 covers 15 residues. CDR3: CASSGGQGSYNEQFF. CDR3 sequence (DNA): TGTGCCAGCAGTGGAGGACAGGGGTCCTACAATGAGCAGTTCTTC.

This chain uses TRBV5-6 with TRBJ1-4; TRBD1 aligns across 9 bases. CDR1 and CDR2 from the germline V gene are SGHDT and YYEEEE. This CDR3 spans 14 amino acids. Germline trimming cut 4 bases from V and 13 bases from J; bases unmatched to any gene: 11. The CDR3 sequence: CASSGPGQGLGLFF. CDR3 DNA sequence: TGTGCCAGCAGCGGTCCGGGACAGGGATTGGGACTGTTTTTT.

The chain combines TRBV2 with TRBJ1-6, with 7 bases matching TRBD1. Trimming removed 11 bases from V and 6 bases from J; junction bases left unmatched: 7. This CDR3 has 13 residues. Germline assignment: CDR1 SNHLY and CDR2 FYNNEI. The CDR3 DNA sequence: TGTGCCCGGGAGGGGGCAGGTAATTCACCCCTCCACTTT. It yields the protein CAREGAGNSPLHF.

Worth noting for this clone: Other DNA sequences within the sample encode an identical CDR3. CDR3 region: CASSQDRGAGELFF. DNA of the CDR3: TGCGCCAGCAGCCAAGATAGGGGGGCCGGGGAGCTGTTTTTT. The chain uses TRBV4-3 and TRBJ2-2, with D perhaps given as TRBD1 or TRBD2 (6 bases each). This CDR3 region has 14 residues. V gave up 0 bases and J gave up 6 bases, with 8 bases separating them. CDR1 is LGHNA, CDR2 YSLEER, per germline.

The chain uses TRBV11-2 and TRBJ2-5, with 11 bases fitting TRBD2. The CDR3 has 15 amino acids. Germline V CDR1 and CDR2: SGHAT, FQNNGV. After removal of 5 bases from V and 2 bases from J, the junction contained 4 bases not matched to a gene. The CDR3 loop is CASSSGLAGQETQYF. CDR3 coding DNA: TGTGCCAGCAGCAGCGGACTAGCGGGTCAAGAGACCCAGTACTTC. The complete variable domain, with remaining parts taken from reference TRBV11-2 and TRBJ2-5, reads EAGVAQSPRYKIIEKRQSVAFWCNPISGHATLYWYQQILGQGPKLLIQFQNNGVVDDSQLPKDRFSAERLKGVDSTLKIQPAKLEDSAVYLCASSSGLAGQETQYFGPGTRLLVL.

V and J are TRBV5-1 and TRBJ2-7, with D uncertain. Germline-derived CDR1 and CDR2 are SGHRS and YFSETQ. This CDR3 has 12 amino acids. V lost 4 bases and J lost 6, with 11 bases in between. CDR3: CASSQTVGEQYF. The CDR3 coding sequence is TGCGCCAGCAGCCAGACTGTGGGCGAGCAGTACTTC.

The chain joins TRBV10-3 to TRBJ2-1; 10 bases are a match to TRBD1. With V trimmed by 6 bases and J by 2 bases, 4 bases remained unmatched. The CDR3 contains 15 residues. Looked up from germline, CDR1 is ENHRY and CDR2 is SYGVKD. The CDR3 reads CAIRAGTGAYNEQFF. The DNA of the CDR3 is TGTGCCATCAGGGCCGGGACAGGGGCCTACAATGAGCAGTTCTTC.

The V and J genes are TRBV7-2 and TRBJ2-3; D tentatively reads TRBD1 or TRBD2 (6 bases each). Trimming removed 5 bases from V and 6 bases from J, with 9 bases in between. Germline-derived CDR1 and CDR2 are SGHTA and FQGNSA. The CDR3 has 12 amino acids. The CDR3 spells CASSRGGDTQYF. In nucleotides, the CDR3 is TGTGCCAGCAGCCGAGGGGGGGATACGCAGTATTTT.

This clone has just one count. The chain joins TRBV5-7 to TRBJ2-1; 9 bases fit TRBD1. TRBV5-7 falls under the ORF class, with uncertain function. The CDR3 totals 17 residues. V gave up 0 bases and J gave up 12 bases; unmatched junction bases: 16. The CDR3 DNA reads TGTGCCAGCAGCTTGGTCCCCCACAGGGGGCGCCCCCTTGTGCAGTTCTTC. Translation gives CASSLVPHRGRPLVQFF.

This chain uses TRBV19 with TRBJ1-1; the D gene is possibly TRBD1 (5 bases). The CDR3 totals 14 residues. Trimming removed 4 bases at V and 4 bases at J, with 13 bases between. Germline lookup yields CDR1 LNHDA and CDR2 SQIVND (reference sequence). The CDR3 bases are TGTGCCAGTAGTACAGGGTCTGTGCTCACTGAAGCTTTCTTT. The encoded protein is CASSTGSVLTEAFF.

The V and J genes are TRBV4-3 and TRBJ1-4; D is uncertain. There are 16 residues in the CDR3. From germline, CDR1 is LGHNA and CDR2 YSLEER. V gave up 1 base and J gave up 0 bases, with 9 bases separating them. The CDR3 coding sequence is TGCGCCAGCAGCCAAGCCGCGTGGGCAACTAATGAAAAACTGTTTTTT. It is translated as CASSQAAWATNEKLFF.

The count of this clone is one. CDR3 amino acids: CASSQGAGFYNEQFF. Here the CDR3 DNA reads TGCGCCAGCAGCCAAGGAGCGGGATTTTACAATGAGCAGTTCTTC. The chain uses TRBV4-3 and TRBJ2-1; 7 bases align to TRBD2. The CDR3 extends over 15 amino acids. From germline, CDR1 is LGHNA and CDR2 YSLEER. V lost 1 base to trimming and J lost 4 bases; unmatched junction nucleotides: 4.